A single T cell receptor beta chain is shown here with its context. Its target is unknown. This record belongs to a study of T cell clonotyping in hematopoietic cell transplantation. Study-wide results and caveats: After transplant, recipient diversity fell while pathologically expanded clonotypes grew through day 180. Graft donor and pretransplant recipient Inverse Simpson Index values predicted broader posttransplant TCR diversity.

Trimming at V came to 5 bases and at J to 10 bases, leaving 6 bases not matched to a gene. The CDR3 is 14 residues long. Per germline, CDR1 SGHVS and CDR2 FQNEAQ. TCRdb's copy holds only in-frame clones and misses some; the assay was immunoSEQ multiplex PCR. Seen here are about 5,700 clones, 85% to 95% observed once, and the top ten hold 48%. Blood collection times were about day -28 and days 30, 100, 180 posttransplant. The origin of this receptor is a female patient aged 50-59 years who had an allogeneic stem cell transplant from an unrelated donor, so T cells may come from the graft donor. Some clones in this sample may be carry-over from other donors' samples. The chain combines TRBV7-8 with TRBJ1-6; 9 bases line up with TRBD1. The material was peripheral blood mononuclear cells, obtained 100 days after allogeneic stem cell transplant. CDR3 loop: CASSRDRVDSPLHF. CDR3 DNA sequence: TGTGCCAGCAGCCGGGACAGGGTGGACTCACCCCTCCACTTT.